A selection of T cell receptor beta chains follows, all from one sample in a study of blood T cell repertoires in COVID-19. Assay: immunoSEQ multiplex PCR; the TCRdb copy retains only in-frame clones and omits some. The sample holds some 250,000 clones, about 89% seen once. The source material was PBMCs or T cells enriched from blood (not recorded which). These receptors all stem from a human donor in a cohort exposed to, infected with or recovered from COVID-19 (not recorded which). The donor label of this sample is uncertain. The CDR3 runs from the conserved cysteine through the conserved F or W. The order of the fields is J gene, V gene, CDR3 protein.

J: TRBJ2-2; V: TRBV9; CDR3: CASSVSGQGTWTGELFF
J: TRBJ2-3; V: TRBV3-1/TRBV3-2; CDR3: CASSQAPGSGGAPLGTDTQYF
J: TRBJ2-7; V: TRBV2; CDR3: CASSVGQGATHEQYF
J: TRBJ2-5; V: TRBV5-4; CDR3: CASSLEAAGGPGETQYF
J: TRBJ1-1; V: TRBV19; CDR3: CASSMRTGGSRGTEAFF
J: TRBJ1-2; V: TRBV3-1/TRBV3-2; CDR3: CASSQDTAGGWTF
J: TRBJ1-2; V: TRBV24-1; CDR3: CATSEGTGNYGYTF
J: TRBJ1-1; V: TRBV6-5; CDR3: CASSRSQEAFF
J: TRBJ2-7; V: TRBV5-5; CDR3: CASRSTRGDVREQYF
J: TRBJ1-5; V: TRBV7-8; CDR3: CASSLGGQDNQPQHF
J: TRBJ2-7; V: TRBV7-9; CDR3: CASSLSRDRDPYEQYF
J: TRBJ1-1; V: TRBV5-6; CDR3: CASLLLGTEDFMGSRGAFF
J: TRBJ2-3; V: TRBV7-3; CDR3: CASSLLAGTDTQYF
J: TRBJ2-1; V: TRBV2; CDR3: CASRTGGNEQFF
J: TRBJ1-2; V: TRBV6-5; CDR3: CASSPGQATGYTF
J: TRBJ1-6; V: TRBV7-2; CDR3: CASSLSAYNSPLHF
J: TRBJ2-1; V: TRBV11-2; CDR3: CASSLGASGVFVNEQFF
J: TRBJ2-5; V: TRBV7-3; CDR3: CASSLSGGAETQYF
J: TRBJ1-1; V: TRBV9; CDR3: CASSVAENTEAFF
J: TRBJ2-7; V: TRBV27; CDR3: CASSPGTGERGYF
J: TRBJ2-7; V: TRBV27; CDR3: CASSWQISYEQYF
J: TRBJ1-2; V: TRBV6-5; CDR3: CASSYSPFNYGYTF
J: TRBJ1-2; V: TRBV11-1; CDR3: CASSGQRSNYGYTF
J: TRBJ1-2; V: TRBV19; CDR3: CASHPAGEPGYTF
J: TRBJ2-2; V: TRBV5-1; CDR3: CASSPRWRSGGEHNANTGELFF
J: TRBJ2-1; V: TRBV20-1; CDR3: CSARGHEQFF
J: TRBJ2-2; V: TRBV7-9; CDR3: CASSLAGWDRTTGELFF
J: TRBJ1-1; V: TRBV13; CDR3: CASSPGNTEAFF
J: TRBJ2-3; V: TRBV5-4; CDR3: CASSLGGGAADTQYF
J: TRBJ2-7; V: TRBV24-1; CDR3: CATSDSAGGPPYEQYF
J: TRBJ2-2; V: TRBV7-9; CDR3: CASSLALYTGELFF
J: TRBJ1-5; V: TRBV6-2/TRBV6-3; CDR3: CASSDQGSNQPQHF
J: TRBJ2-7; V: TRBV15; CDR3: CATSSRSYEQYF
J: TRBJ1-2; V: TRBV19; CDR3: CASRNRGGEGYTF